This T cell receptor beta chain was obtained from a study of blood T cell repertoires in COVID-19. Germline V gives CDR1 MGHRA, CDR2 YSYEKL. Between the trimmed V and J ends, which lost 0 bases and 5 bases, there was a span of 8 bases. The CDR3 extends over 14 amino acids. Authors' data handling: Counts of nucleated cells, estimated from reference gene primer amplification, were obtained. The repertoire was sequenced with immunoSEQ multiplex PCR; TCRdb's copy has only in-frame clones and lacks some. The V and J calls and the clone size are those of that table, but D and trimming were determined from the DNA. Of around 430,000 clones in the sample, about 86% were seen once.

Input material: PBMCs or T cells enriched from blood (not recorded which). The TCR was taken from a woman aged 50 to 65 who had recovered from COVID-19. The chain combines TRBV4-1 with TRBJ1-5; D uncertain. CDR3 nucleotides: TGCGCCAGCAGCCAAGAAATGGCTCATCAGCCCCAGCATTTT. This gives the protein CASSQEMAHQPQHF.